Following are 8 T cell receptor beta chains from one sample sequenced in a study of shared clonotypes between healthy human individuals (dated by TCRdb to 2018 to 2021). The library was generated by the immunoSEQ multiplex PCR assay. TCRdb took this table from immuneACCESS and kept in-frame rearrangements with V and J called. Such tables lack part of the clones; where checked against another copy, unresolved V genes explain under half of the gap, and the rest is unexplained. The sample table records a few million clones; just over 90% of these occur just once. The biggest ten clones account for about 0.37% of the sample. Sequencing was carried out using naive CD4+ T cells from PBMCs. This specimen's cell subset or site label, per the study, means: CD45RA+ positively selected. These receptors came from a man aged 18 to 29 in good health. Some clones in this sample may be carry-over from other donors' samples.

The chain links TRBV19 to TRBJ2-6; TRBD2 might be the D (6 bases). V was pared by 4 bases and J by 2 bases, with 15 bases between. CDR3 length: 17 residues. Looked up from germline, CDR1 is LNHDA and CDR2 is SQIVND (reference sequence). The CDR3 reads CASSTTGGFAGANVLTF. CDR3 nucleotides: TGTGCCAGTAGTACCACTGGAGGGTTCGCTGGGGCCAACGTCCTGACTTTC.

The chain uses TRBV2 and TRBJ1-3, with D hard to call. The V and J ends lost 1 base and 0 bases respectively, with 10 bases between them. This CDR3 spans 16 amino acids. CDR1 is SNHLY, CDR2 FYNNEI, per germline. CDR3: CASSEEGAISGNTIYF. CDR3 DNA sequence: TGTGCCAGCAGTGAAGAGGGCGCGATCTCTGGAAACACCATATATTTT.

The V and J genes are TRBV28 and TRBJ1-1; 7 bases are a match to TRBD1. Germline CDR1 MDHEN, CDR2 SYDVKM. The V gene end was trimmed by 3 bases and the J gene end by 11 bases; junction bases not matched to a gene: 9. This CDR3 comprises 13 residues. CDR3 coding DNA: TGTGCCAGCAGTTTTCAGGGGGGGACTGGGGCTTTCTTT. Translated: CASSFQGGTGAFF.

The CDR3 sequence is CASTGDPSGANVLTF. DNA of the CDR3: TGTGCCAGCACCGGAGACCCTTCTGGGGCCAACGTCCTGACTTTC. J is TRBJ2-6 and V is TRBV7-2; D is unresolved. The CDR3 is made up of 15 amino acids. Trimming took 7 bases from V and 1 from J, leaving 11 bases between them. The germline V gene encodes CDR1 SGHTA and CDR2 FQGNSA. Looking up the rest from reference TRBV7-2 and TRBJ2-6 gives the full variable domain: GAGVSQSPSNKVTEKGKDVELRCDPISGHTALYWYRQSLGQGLEFLIYFQGNSAPDKSGLPSDRFSAERTGGSVSTLTIQRTQQEDSAVYLCASTGDPSGANVLTFGAGSRLTVL.

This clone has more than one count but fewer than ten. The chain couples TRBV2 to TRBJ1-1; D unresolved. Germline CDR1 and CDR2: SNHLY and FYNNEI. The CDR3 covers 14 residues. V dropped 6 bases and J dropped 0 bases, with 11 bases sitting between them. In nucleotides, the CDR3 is TGTGCCAGCAGGTTCACATTTCTGAACACTGAAGCTTTCTTT. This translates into CASRFTFLNTEAFF.

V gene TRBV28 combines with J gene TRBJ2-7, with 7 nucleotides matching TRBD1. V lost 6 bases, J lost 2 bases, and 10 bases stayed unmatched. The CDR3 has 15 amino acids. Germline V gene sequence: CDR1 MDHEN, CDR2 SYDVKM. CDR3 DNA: TGTGCCAGCAGCCCCCAGGGGCAGGGGGCCTACGAGCAGTACTTC. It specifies CASSPQGQGAYEQYF. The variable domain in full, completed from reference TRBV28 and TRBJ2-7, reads DVKVTQSSRYLVKRTGEKVFLECVQDMDHENMFWYRQDPGLGLRLIYFSYDVKMKEKGDIPEGYSVSREKKERFSLILESASTNQTSMYLCASSPQGQGAYEQYFGPGTRLTVT.

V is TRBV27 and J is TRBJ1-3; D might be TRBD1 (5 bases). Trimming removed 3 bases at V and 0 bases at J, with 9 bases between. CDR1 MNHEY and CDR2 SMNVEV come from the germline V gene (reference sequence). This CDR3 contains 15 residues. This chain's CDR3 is CASSFGGTSGNTIYF. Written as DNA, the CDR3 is TGTGCCAGCAGTTTCGGAGGGACCTCTGGAAACACCATATATTTT.

Here the CDR3 DNA reads TGTGCCAGCAGTCCCCAAGGGGGAGGGGAGACCCAGTACTTC. Its protein is CASSPQGGGETQYF. This sequence joins TRBV6-5 and TRBJ2-5; weak D call: TRBD2 (7 bases). This CDR3 is 14 amino acids long. Germline values: CDR1 MNHEY, CDR2 SVGAGI. Trimming stripped 5 bases from V and 5 bases from J, with 15 bases between.